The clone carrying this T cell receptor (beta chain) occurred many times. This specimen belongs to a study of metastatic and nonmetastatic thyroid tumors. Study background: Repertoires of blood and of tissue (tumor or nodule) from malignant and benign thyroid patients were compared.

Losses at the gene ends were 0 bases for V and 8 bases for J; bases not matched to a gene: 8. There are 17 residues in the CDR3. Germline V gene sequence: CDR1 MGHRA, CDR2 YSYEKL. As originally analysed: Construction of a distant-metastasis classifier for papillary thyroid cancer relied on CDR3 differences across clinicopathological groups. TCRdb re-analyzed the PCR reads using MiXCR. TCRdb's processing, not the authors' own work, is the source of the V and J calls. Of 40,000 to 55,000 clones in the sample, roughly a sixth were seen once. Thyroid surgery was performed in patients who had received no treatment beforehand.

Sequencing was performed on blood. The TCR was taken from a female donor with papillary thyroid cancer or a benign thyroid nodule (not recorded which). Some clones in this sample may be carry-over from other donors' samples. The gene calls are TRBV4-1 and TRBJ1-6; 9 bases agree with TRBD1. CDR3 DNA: TGCGCCAGCAGCCAAGATCCCCGGACAGGGGAGGATTCACCCCTCCACTTT. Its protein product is CASSQDPRTGEDSPLHF.